The sequence of this T cell receptor beta chain was determined in a study of vaccination and CD4 T cells after COVID-19. For the study at large: The convalescent population consisted of six males and four females, two of whom were of Hispanic ethnicity.

Treatment meaning: approximately 9-day PBMC culture with coronavirus spike peptide pools or control peptides (ViraFEST assay). The Oncomine TCR Beta short-read assay generated sequence data from the DNA of cultured CD4+ T cells. TCRdb ran MiXCR on the PCR reads and lists one entry per CDR3 protein. The sample lists 25,000 to 30,000 distinct CDR3 sequences; 50% were seen once. Looked up from germline, CDR1 is SEHNR and CDR2 is FQNEAQ (reference sequence). CDR3 length: 11 residues. V lost 6 bases, J lost 11 bases, and 13 bases lay in between. Regarding this clonotype: Its antigen is not identified.

The J gene is TRBJ1-1, the V gene TRBV7-9, with D unclear. The material was CD4+ T cells from blood, cultured in vitro, obtained before SARS-CoV-2 vaccination. This TCR was recovered from a human donor who received a COVID-19 vaccine. The CDR3 is CASSSSPWAFF. For the CDR3, the DNA is TGTGCCAGCAGTTCCTCCCCTTGGGCTTTCTTT.